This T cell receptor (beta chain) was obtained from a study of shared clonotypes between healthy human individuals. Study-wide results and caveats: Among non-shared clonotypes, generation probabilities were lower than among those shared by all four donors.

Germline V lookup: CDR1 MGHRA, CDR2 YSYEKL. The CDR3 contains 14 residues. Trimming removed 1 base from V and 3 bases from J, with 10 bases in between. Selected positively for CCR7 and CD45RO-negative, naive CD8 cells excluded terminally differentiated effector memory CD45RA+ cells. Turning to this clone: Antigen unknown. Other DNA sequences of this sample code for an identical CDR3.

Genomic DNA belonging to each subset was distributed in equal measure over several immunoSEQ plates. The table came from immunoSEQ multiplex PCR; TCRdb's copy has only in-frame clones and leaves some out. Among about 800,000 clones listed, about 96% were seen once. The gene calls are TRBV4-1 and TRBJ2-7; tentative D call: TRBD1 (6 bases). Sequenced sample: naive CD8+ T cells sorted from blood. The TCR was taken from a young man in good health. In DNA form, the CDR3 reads TGCGCCAGCAGCCAAGGGACAGCTCTCTACGAGCAGTACTTC. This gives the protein CASSQGTALYEQYF.